Below, one T cell receptor (beta chain) is given with its context. This entry belongs to a study of CD8 T cells in ankylosing spondylitis. TCRdb recomputed calls from the 5' RACE reads with MiXCR, one row per CDR3 protein. The repertoire holds roughly 140,000 distinct CDR3 sequences, with 40% to 50% as singletons. CDR1 MDHEN and CDR2 SYDVKM come from the germline V gene. The length of the CDR3 is 14 residues. Between the trimmed V and J ends, which lost 1 base and 2 bases, there was a span of 7 bases. The sequenced sample was synovial fluid, either unsorted or a sorted T cell fraction (not recorded which). The source is a male donor with ankylosing spondylitis. This chain uses TRBV28 with TRBJ2-3; D unclear. The CDR3 spells CASSLLPDTDTQYF. CDR3 in DNA: TGTGCCAGCAGTTTATTACCGGACACAGATACGCAGTATTTT.